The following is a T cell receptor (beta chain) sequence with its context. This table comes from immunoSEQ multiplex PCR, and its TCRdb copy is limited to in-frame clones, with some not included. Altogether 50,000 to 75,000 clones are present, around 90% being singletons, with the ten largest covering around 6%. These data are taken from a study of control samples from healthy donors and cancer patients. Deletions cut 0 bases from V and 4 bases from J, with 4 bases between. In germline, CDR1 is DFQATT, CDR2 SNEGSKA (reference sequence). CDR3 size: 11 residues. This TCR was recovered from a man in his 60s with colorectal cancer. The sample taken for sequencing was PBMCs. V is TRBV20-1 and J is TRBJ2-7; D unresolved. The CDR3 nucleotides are TGCAGTGCTAGAGAACGGTACGAGCAGTACTTC. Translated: CSARERYEQYF.